Described below is a single T cell receptor (beta chain) sequence and its context. This PCR relied on a set of 60 Vbeta primers and 13 Jbeta primers. The repertoire was sequenced with immunoSEQ multiplex PCR; TCRdb's copy has only in-frame clones and lacks some. There are fewer than 300,000 clones in the sample; 70% to 90% occur only once, and almost 4% lies in the top ten. This sample was taken from a study of cytomegalovirus exposure and HLA in healthy donors. Each donor was healthy, and each was a bone marrow donor. This receptor was identified in a middle-aged man in good health and CMV-seropositive. The sequenced material came from PBMCs.

CDR3 sequence (DNA): TGTGCCAGCAGTAGGAGCGGGAGGTCGTTTAACAATGAGCAGTTCTTC. Translation gives CASSRSGRSFNNEQFF. The chain links TRBV7-2 to TRBJ2-1; 9 nucleotides align to TRBD2. CDR1 SGHTA and CDR2 FQGNSA come from the germline V gene. The ends lost 6 bases at V and 5 bases at J; junction bases unmatched: 11. CDR3 size: 16 residues. Using reference TRBV7-2 and TRBJ2-1 for the parts outside the CDR3, the full variable domain is GAGVSQSPSNKVTEKGKDVELRCDPISGHTALYWYRQSLGQGLEFLIYFQGNSAPDKSGLPSDRFSAERTGGSVSTLTIQRTQQEDSAVYLCASSRSGRSFNNEQFFGPGTRLTVL.